The next 24 T cell receptor beta chains were all read from a single sample in a study of cytomegalovirus exposure and HLA in healthy donors. In the PCR, 60 Vbeta and 13 Jbeta primers were used. TCRdb's table, derived via immunoSEQ multiplex PCR, lists solely in-frame clones and lacks some. Of 190,000 or so clones listed, around three quarters are singletons. Sequencing was carried out using PBMCs. These receptor sequences come from a boy aged 5-17 years in good health and CMV-seronegative.

The chain recombines TRBV6-4 with TRBJ2-1, with D perhaps matching TRBD1 (5 bases). The CDR3 has 14 amino acids. Germline CDR1 reads MRHNA; CDR2 reads SNTAGT. CDR3 residues: CAVFASGPYNEQFF. Written as DNA, the CDR3 is TGTGCTGTATTCGCCTCAGGGCCCTACAATGAGCAGTTCTTC.

This clone was found a few times. An end of the junction does not agree with germline; a read error may underlie this. The rearrangement joins TRBV7-9 to TRBJ1-4; unclear D gene. Germline loops: CDR1 SEHNR, CDR2 FQNEAQ (reference sequence). The CDR3 extends over 18 amino acids. The CDR3 bases are TGTTCCAGCAGCTTATTGGGCACCCCAATTCTGACTAATGAAAAACTGTTTTTT. This translates into CSSSLLGTPILTNEKLFF.

The chain recombines TRBV27 with TRBJ2-1; 9 nucleotides line up with TRBD2. Germline V CDR1 and CDR2: MNHEY, SMNVEV (reference sequence). J was trimmed by 5 bases and V by 6 bases; bases with no gene match: 14. CDR3 length equals 17 residues. In DNA, the CDR3 is TGTGCCAGCAGACCCTATTGGCGGGGGGGCCGCCACAATGAGCAGTTCTTC. Amino acids: CASRPYWRGGRHNEQFF.

The rearrangement joins TRBV9 to TRBJ2-7; 7 bases are shared with TRBD2. Germline values: CDR1 SGDLS, CDR2 YYNGEE. This CDR3 spans 14 amino acids. V lost 3 bases, J lost 0 bases, and 3 bases stayed unmatched. In nucleotides, the CDR3 is TGTGCCAGCAGCGGAAGGACTAGCTCCTACGAGCAGTACTTC. Protein sequence: CASSGRTSSYEQYF.

The J gene is TRBJ1-3, the V gene TRBV19, with TRBD1 matching 8 bases. The CDR3 consists of 17 residues. CDR1 and CDR2 from the germline V gene are LNHDA and SQIVND (reference sequence). Trimming removed 5 bases from V and 0 bases from J; junction bases left unmatched: 9. The CDR3 region is CASSLRTGWASGNTIYF. The CDR3 nucleotides are TGTGCCAGTAGTCTCCGGACAGGGTGGGCCTCTGGAAACACCATATATTTT.

Concerning this clone: An end of the junction differs from the germline gene, which may be a read error. The chain uses TRBV10-3 and TRBJ2-7; TRBD2 agrees at 7 bases. The germline gives CDR1 ENHRY, CDR2 SYGVKD. The CDR3 spans 12 residues. CDR3 in DNA: TGTGCCACCAGTGGACTAGGGAACGAGCAGTACTTC. Amino acid sequence: CATSGLGNEQYF.

The chain carries TRBV6-6 and TRBJ2-5, with 7 positions matching TRBD1. Germline CDR1 and CDR2: MNHNY and SVGAGI (reference sequence). Unmatched junction bases numbered 3, after V lost 0 bases and J lost 5 bases. The CDR3 is 14 residues long. CDR3 sequence: CASSYSRQGETQYF. The DNA of the CDR3 is TGTGCCAGCAGTTACTCACGACAGGGTGAGACCCAGTACTTC.

This chain uses TRBV4-2 with TRBJ2-2, with 11 bases matching TRBD2. Germline loops: CDR1 LGHNA, CDR2 YNFKEQ. The ends lost 3 bases at V and 5 bases at J; junction bases unmatched: 11. CDR3 length: 18 residues. DNA for the CDR3: TGTGCCAGCAGCCAGTGGGAGGCGCCTAGCGGGAGGACCGGGGAGCTGTTTTTT. It encodes CASSQWEAPSGRTGELFF.

This clone turned up a few times. Here the CDR3 reads CASSSTYNEQFF. Here the CDR3 DNA reads TGTGCCAGCAGCTCCACCTACAATGAGCAGTTCTTC. This chain links TRBV5-6 with TRBJ2-1; D gene ambiguous. Trimming removed 3 bases from V and 2 bases from J, with 3 bases in between. The CDR3 spans 12 residues. Germline V lookup: CDR1 SGHDT, CDR2 YYEEEE.

A note on this clone: At one of its ends the junction is not consistent with the germline gene, which may arise from a read error. The chain carries TRBV9 and TRBJ2-1, with a tentative D call TRBD2 (6 bases). Germline loops: CDR1 SGDLS, CDR2 YYNGEE. The CDR3 spans 15 residues. In nucleotides, the CDR3 is TGTGCCAGCAGCGTCAAGGAGGGCTCCAACAATGAGCAGTTCTTC. Translation: CASSVKEGSNNEQFF.

This chain connects TRBV6-6 to TRBJ1-2, with 7 bases fitting TRBD1. The ends lost 0 bases at V and 3 bases at J; junction bases unmatched: 4. CDR3 length: 15 amino acids. Germline values: CDR1 MNHNY, CDR2 SVGAGI (reference sequence). The CDR3 nucleotides read TGTGCCAGCAGTTACTCACAGGGGAAGGACTATGGCTACACCTTC. As protein: CASSYSQGKDYGYTF.

J is TRBJ2-7 and V is TRBV4-1; 8 bases are a match to TRBD1. V lost 0 bases, J lost 0 bases, and 4 bases stayed unmatched. This CDR3 is built from 16 residues. Germline loops: CDR1 MGHRA, CDR2 YSYEKL. The DNA for the CDR3 is TGCGCCAGCAGCCAAGATCTAACAGGGGGCTCCTACGAGCAGTACTTC. The encoded protein is CASSQDLTGGSYEQYF.

The chain is built from TRBV7-2 and TRBJ2-3; 11 bases agree with TRBD2. CDR1 and CDR2 from the germline V gene are SGHTA and FQGNSA. The length of the CDR3 is 13 residues. Trimming at V came to 6 bases and at J to 5 bases, leaving 1 base not matched to a gene. In nucleotides, the CDR3 is TGTGCCAGCAGACTAGCGGGGGAAGATACGCAGTATTTT. Translating gives CASRLAGEDTQYF.

This clone was detected only a few times. This rearrangement joins TRBV7-8 to TRBJ1-5; TRBD1 is a possible D gene (6 bases). This CDR3 comprises 14 residues. Germline V gene data show CDR1 as SGHVS and CDR2 as FQNEAQ. The V end lost 0 bases, the J end lost 5 bases, and 8 bases lay between the germline ends. The CDR3 bases are TGTGCCAGCAGCTTAGCAGGGGGGGATCAGCCCCAGCATTTT. As protein: CASSLAGGDQPQHF.

The chain is built from TRBV2 and TRBJ2-1; the D gene is possibly TRBD1 (6 bases). Looked up from germline, CDR1 is SNHLY and CDR2 is FYNNEI. The length of the CDR3 is 12 residues. Trimming shortened V by 5 bases and J by 6 bases, and 8 bases separated the two germline ends. CDR3 loop: CASSFRGNEQFF. The CDR3 coding sequence is TGTGCCAGCAGTTTCAGGGGCAATGAGCAGTTCTTC.

The genes are TRBV5-1 and TRBJ2-7; D possibly corresponds to TRBD1 (6 bases). This CDR3 region has 15 residues. V was trimmed by 0 bases and J by 0 bases, leaving 10 bases between them. Germline CDR1 and CDR2: SGHRS and YFSETQ. CDR3 protein: CASSLEGQSSYEQYF. The DNA for the CDR3 is TGCGCCAGCAGCTTGGAAGGACAGAGCTCCTACGAGCAGTACTTC.

The rearrangement joins TRBV11-3 to TRBJ2-5; D might be TRBD2 (5 bases). With the DNA end fitting TRBJ2-7 better, the J assignment may be wrong. The CDR3 extends over 14 amino acids. Per the germline V gene, CDR1 is SGHNT and CDR2 is YENEEA. CDR3 nucleotides: TGTGCCAGCAGCCACCGGGGATTATCCTACGAGCAGTACTTC. It is translated as CASSHRGLSYEQYF.

This clone was seen a handful of times. The chain combines TRBV9 with TRBJ1-6; 8 nucleotides match TRBD1. V shed 3 bases and J 6 bases; nucleotides not matched to a gene: 5. CDR1 is SGDLS, CDR2 YYNGEE, per germline. The CDR3 covers 15 residues. The DNA of the CDR3 is TGTGCCAGCAGCGGACGGACAGGGAGTAATTCACCCCTCCACTTT. Encoded protein: CASSGRTGSNSPLHF.

The rearrangement joins TRBV4-3 to TRBJ2-7; 7 bases match TRBD1. CDR1 and CDR2 from the germline V gene are LGHNA and YSLEER. The V and J ends lost 3 bases and 3 bases, in that order; junction bases with no gene match: 11. The CDR3 length is 16 residues. This CDR3 is CASSQYQSTGSYEQYF. The CDR3 region has the DNA TGCGCCAGCAGCCAGTACCAATCGACAGGGAGCTACGAGCAGTACTTC.

The V and J genes are TRBV4-3 and TRBJ2-7; D ambiguous. Germline V gene sequence: CDR1 LGHNA, CDR2 YSLEER. Between the trimmed V and J ends, which lost 1 base and 7 bases, there was a span of 17 bases. The CDR3 sequence is 15 residues long. CDR3: CASSQAIGPDKEQYF. The CDR3 DNA reads TGCGCCAGCAGCCAAGCAATCGGTCCCGACAAGGAGCAGTACTTC.

The chain links TRBV29-1 to TRBJ2-1; 8 nucleotides line up with TRBD2. Germline V gene data show CDR1 as SQVTM and CDR2 as ANQGSEA. The CDR3 has 12 amino acids. V was clipped by 4 bases and J by 7 bases; unmatched bases: 3. The CDR3 DNA is TGCAGCGTTGGCGGGAGGTCGAATGAGCAGTTCTTC. Protein sequence: CSVGGRSNEQFF.

This clone was observed a single time. The chain recombines TRBV19 with TRBJ1-1; 9 bases map to TRBD1. Germline V gives CDR1 LNHDA, CDR2 SQIVND (reference sequence). J was trimmed by 1 base and V by 5 bases; bases with no gene match: 11. CDR3 length: 17 amino acids. The CDR3 region has the DNA TGTGCCAGTAGTCGGGGGCCCACAGGGGGCAGGAACACTGAAGCTTTCTTT. Its protein product is CASSRGPTGGRNTEAFF. The variable domain in full, with the rest retrieved from reference TRBV19 and TRBJ1-1, is DGGITQSPKYLFRKEGQNVTLSCEQNLNHDAMYWYRQDPGQGLRLIYYSQIVNDFQKGDIAEGYSVSREKKESFPLTVTSAQKNPTAFYLCASSRGPTGGRNTEAFFGQGTRLTVV.

This chain uses TRBV5-8 with TRBJ1-6; unclear D gene. The CDR3 spans 16 residues. V shed 1 base and J shed 0 bases, with 8 bases lying between them. CDR1 is SGHTS and CDR2 is YDEGEE in the germline V gene. The CDR3, as DNA: TGTGCCAGCAGCTTGATCTTGAGCTCCTATAATTCACCCCTCCACTTT. Its protein product is CASSLILSSYNSPLHF.

This chain uses TRBV5-1 with TRBJ2-5; D remains ambiguous. TRBJ2-7 explains the end of the DNA better; the J call may be wrong. This CDR3 comprises 13 residues. Germline CDR1 SGHRS, CDR2 YFSETQ. In DNA form, the CDR3 reads TGCGCCAGCAGCTTGGGATACTCCTACGAGCAGTACTTC. This sequence encodes CASSLGYSYEQYF.